This T cell receptor beta chain emerged from a study of regulatory T cells in long-lasting Graves disease. Study observations and caveats: Fewer public clonotypes were shared by new patients (roughly 910) than by persistent patients (around 2,900). Persistent disease preferred TRBV28, TRBJ1-2 and TRBJ2-5.

The sample's time point: persistent/refractory GD, antithyroid drugs over 5 years with positive TRAb. The TCR library used RNA extracted from PBMCs. This clonotype occurred many times. The antigen is not known. Trimming cost V 5 bases and J 7 bases; bases outside gene matches: 8. This CDR3 has 16 amino acids. The germline V gene has CDR1 SGHAT and CDR2 FQNNGV. Libraries of TCR beta came from iRepertoire HTBI primers plus Arm-PCR of CDR3 regions. TCRdb reanalysed the multiplex PCR reads using MiXCR and keeps one entry per CDR3 protein. The sample lists approximately 500,000 distinct CDR3 sequences, 20% to 25% occurring once.

The clonotype comes from a female donor with Graves disease. The rearrangement links TRBV11-2 to TRBJ2-5, with 15 bases aligning to TRBD2. Specimen: peripheral blood mononuclear cells (PBMCs), collected when the disease was refractory, from a patient treated with antithyroid drugs. CDR3 amino acids: CASSLGLAGGEGTQYF. The CDR3 DNA sequence: TGTGCCAGCAGCCTTGGACTAGCGGGGGGGGAAGGGACCCAGTACTTC.